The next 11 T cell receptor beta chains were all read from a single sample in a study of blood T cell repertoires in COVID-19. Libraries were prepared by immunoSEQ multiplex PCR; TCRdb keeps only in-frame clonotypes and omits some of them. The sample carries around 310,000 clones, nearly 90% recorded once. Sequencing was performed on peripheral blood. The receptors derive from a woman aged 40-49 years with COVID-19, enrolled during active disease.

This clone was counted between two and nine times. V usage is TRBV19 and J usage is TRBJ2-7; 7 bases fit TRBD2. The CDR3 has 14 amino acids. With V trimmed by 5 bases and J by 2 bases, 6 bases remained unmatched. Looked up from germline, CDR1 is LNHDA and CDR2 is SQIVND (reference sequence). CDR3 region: CASSFRDYTYEQYF. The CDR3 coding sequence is TGTGCCAGTAGTTTCCGGGACTATACCTACGAGCAGTACTTC.

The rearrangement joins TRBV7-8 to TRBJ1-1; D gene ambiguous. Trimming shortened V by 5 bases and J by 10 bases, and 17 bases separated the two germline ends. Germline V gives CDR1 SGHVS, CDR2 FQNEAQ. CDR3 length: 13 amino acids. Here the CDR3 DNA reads TGTGCCAGCAGCCTTAACCGGGGAGGGTTAGCTTTCTTT. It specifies CASSLNRGGLAFF.

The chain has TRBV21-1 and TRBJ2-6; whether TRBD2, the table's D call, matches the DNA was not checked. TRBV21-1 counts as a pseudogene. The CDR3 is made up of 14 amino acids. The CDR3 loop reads CASSKAECPNVLTF. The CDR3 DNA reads TGTGCCAGCAGCAAAGCGGAGTGTCCCAACGTCCTGACTTTC.

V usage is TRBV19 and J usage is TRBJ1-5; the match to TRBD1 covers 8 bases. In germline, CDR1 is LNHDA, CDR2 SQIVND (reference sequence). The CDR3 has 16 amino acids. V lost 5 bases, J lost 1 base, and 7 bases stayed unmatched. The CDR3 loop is CASSARTGMSNQPQHF. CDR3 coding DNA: TGTGCCAGTAGTGCAAGGACAGGGATGAGCAATCAGCCCCAGCATTTT. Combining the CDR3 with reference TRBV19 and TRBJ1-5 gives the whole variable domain DGGITQSPKYLFRKEGQNVTLSCEQNLNHDAMYWYRQDPGQGLRLIYYSQIVNDFQKGDIAEGYSVSREKKESFPLTVTSAQKNPTAFYLCASSARTGMSNQPQHFGDGTRLSIL.

The DNA of the CDR3 is TGTGCCAGTAGTAGACAAATGAACACTGAAGCTTTCTTT. It translates to CASSRQMNTEAFF. V and J are TRBV19 and TRBJ1-1; D gene unclear. The length of the CDR3 is 13 residues. Trimming took 4 bases from V and 0 from J, leaving 6 bases between them. Germline V gives CDR1 LNHDA, CDR2 SQIVND (reference sequence).

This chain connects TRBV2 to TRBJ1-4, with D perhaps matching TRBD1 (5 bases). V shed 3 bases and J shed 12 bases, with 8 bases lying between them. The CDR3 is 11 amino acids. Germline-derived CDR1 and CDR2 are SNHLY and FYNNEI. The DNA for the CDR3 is TGTGCCAGCAGTGAGAGACAGCAACTGTTTTTT. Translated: CASSERQQLFF.

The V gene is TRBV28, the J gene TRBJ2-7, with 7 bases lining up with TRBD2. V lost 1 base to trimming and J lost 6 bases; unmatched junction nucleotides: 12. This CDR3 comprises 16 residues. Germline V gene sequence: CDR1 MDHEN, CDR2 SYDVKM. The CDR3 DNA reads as TGTGCCAGCAGTTTATCTACCCCTGCGGGAGTGAGCGAGCAGTACTTC. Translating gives CASSLSTPAGVSEQYF.

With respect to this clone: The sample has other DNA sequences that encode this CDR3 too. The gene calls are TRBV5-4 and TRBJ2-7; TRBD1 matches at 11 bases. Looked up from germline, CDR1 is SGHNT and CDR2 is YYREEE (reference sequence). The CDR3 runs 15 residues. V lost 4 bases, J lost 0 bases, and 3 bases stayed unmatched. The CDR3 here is CASSPGTGGSYEQYF. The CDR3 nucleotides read TGTGCCAGCAGCCCCGGGACAGGGGGCTCCTACGAGCAGTACTTC.

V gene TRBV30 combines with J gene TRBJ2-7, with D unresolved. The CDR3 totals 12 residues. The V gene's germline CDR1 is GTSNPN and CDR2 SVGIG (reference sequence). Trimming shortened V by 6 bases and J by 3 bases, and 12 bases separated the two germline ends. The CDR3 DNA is TGTGCCTGTACCAAGAGAAGCTACGAGCAGTACTTC. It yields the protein CACTKRSYEQYF.

CDR3 loop: CASSLASPNYEQYF. CDR3 sequence (DNA): TGTGCCAGCAGCTTAGCGAGCCCAAACTACGAGCAGTACTTC. The chain has TRBV7-2 and TRBJ2-7; no definite D call. Germline values: CDR1 SGHTA, CDR2 FQGNSA. V lost 0 bases to trimming and J lost 3 bases, with 9 bases between them. The CDR3 extends over 14 amino acids.

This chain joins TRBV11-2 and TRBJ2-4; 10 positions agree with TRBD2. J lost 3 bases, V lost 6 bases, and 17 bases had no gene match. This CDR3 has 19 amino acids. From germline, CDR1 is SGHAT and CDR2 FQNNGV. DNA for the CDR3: TGTGCCAGCAGTACAACTCGACTAGCGGGCGGGGTCGGCAAAAACATTCAGTACTTC. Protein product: CASSTTRLAGGVGKNIQYF.